The clone carrying this TCR beta chain was seen a handful of times. Germline CDR1 SGHRS, CDR2 YFSETQ. This CDR3 region has 16 residues. J gave up 5 bases and V 2 bases, and 8 bases lay outside the gene matches. The sample originates from a study of blood T cells in healthy people across ages. Through a sample-barcoded 5' primer and a J-beta primer mix, a second PCR was run for roughly 6 to 11 cycles. TCRdb processed the 5' RACE reads anew with MiXCR; each CDR3 protein has one entry. The sample has 600,000 to 850,000 distinct CDR3 sequences, roughly 25% seen once. These data also featured in a second study, about T cells of mothers and their children.

The receptor was isolated from a boy younger than 18 in good health. The sample consisted of blood. V and J are TRBV5-1 and TRBJ2-5; 11 bases line up with TRBD1. Here the CDR3 reads CASSFGQGARGETQYF. For the CDR3, the DNA is TGCGCCAGCAGCTTCGGACAGGGGGCGCGAGGTGAGACCCAGTACTTC.